The rows below give T cell receptor beta chains drawn from one sample of a study of cytomegalovirus exposure and HLA in healthy donors. The protocol was immunoSEQ multiplex PCR, while the TCRdb copy is restricted to in-frame clones and leaves out a portion. Among about 170,000 clones listed, 75% to 90% were seen once. What was sequenced was PBMCs. These receptors originate from a boy aged 2 to 10 in good health and CMV-seronegative. CDR3s include the opening cysteine and the closing phenylalanine or tryptophan. Fields, in order: clone size, V gene, CDR3 length, D gene, J gene, CDR3 protein, CDR3 DNA. A D gene is named only where the DNA matches it firmly. Clone size is not always given. Where it is, it says once, few, many or a class for expanded clones.

.	TRBV10-3	15	TRBD1	TRBJ1-2	CAISESGQVGYGYTF	TGTGCCATCAGTGAGTCCGGACAGGTGGGATATGGCTACACCTTC
.	TRBV7-2	18	TRBD2	TRBJ2-7	CASSPSRGLAGGAYEQYF	TGTGCCAGCAGCCCAAGCAGGGGACTAGCGGGAGGGGCCTACGAGCAGTACTTC
.	TRBV6-1	15	TRBD1	TRBJ2-3	CASSEDRGRTDTQYF	TGTGCCAGCAGTGAAGACAGGGGAAGAACAGATACGCAGTATTTT
.	TRBV27	13	.	TRBJ2-7	CASSLKDKYEQYF	TGTGCCAGCAGTTTGAAGGACAAATACGAGCAGTACTTC
.	TRBV18	14	TRBD1	TRBJ1-5	CASSRTGGNQPQHF	TGTGCCAGCTCGCGGACAGGGGGCAATCAGCCCCAGCATTTT
.	TRBV2	14	TRBD1	TRBJ2-7	CASSERDSPYEQYF	TGTGCCAGCAGTGAAAGGGACAGCCCCTACGAGCAGTACTTC
once	TRBV2	13	.	TRBJ2-5	CASSGSLRETQYF	TGTGCCAGCAGTGGAAGTTTGCGAGAGACCCAGTACTTC
.	TRBV4-1	14	.	TRBJ1-2	CASSQGPGYYGYTF	TGCGCCAGCAGCCAAGGCCCAGGCTACTATGGCTACACCTTC
.	TRBV4-1	18	.	TRBJ2-4	CASSPYGRDVSAKNIQYF	TGCGCCAGCAGCCCCTACGGGCGGGATGTCTCGGCCAAAAACATTCAGTACTTC
.	TRBV7-9	15	TRBD1	TRBJ1-2	CSSSLAAGTAYGYTF	TGTTCCAGCAGCTTAGCGGCCGGGACAGCCTATGGCTACACCTTC
.	TRBV2	17	.	TRBJ2-1	CASSGGTLFRPVNEQFF	TGTGCCAGCAGTGGCGGGACCCTATTTCGCCCCGTCAATGAGCAGTTCTTC
.	TRBV6-5	14	.	TRBJ2-1	CASSSLSSYNEQFF	TGTGCCAGCAGTTCCCTAAGCTCCTACAATGAGCAGTTCTTC
.	TRBV18	14	.	TRBJ1-5	CASSPGASNQPQHF	TGTGCCAGCTCACCAGGGGCAAGCAATCAGCCCCAGCATTTT
.	TRBV10-2	15	.	TRBJ1-5	CASSGIPGSNQPQHF	TGCGCCAGCAGTGGTATCCCAGGGAGCAATCAGCCCCAGCATTTT
.	TRBV27	15	.	TRBJ1-1	CASSTGEQGREEAFF	TGTGCCAGCAGCACTGGTGAACAGGGAAGGGAAGAAGCTTTCTTT
.	TRBV28	14	TRBD1	TRBJ1-3	CATSRQGSGNTIYF	TGTGCCACCTCTCGACAGGGATCTGGAAACACCATATATTTT
few	TRBV27	15	TRBD2	TRBJ2-1	CANSPSGRTYNEQFF	TGTGCCAACTCACCTAGCGGGAGGACCTACAATGAGCAGTTCTTC
.	TRBV2	15	.	TRBJ1-1	CASSVDVTRNTEAFF	TGTGCCAGCAGTGTGGACGTTACTAGGAACACTGAAGCTTTCTTT
.	TRBV11-3	14	.	TRBJ1-1	CASSRGHPNTEAFF	TGTGCCAGCAGCCGGGGACACCCGAACACTGAAGCTTTCTTT
.	TRBV28	14	.	TRBJ2-7	CASSLRGGSYEQYF	TGTGCCAGCAGTTTAAGGGGGGGCTCCTACGAGCAGTACTTC
.	TRBV4-1	14	TRBD2	TRBJ2-1	CASSQRAGVDEQFF	TGCGCCAGCAGCCAGCGAGCGGGAGTGGATGAGCAGTTCTTC